The T cell receptor (beta chain) under discussion was sequenced for a study of cytomegalovirus exposure and HLA in healthy donors listed by TCRdb under 2017. A note on the overall study: According to an earlier analysis of around 600 of the donors, about 170 million T cells yielded 120 million or so unique TCR beta sequences and about 280 Gb of sequence data. Besides the first cohort of 666 subjects, a separate validation cohort made up of roughly 130 different subjects was used. Of the approximately 400 genotyped donors, 81% fell in the genetic ancestry cluster associated with self-reported Caucasian donors. Because of strong linkage in the cohort, five DR-DQ haplotypes were treated as single units for association and clustering. An earlier analysis of about 620 of the donors applied high-throughput TCR beta sequencing to assess whether each TCR beta V gene segment acted as functional or pseudogenic. To predict cytomegalovirus infection status, the study combined high-throughput TCR immunosequencing, statistical association of individual TCRs with disease status, and machine learning. Genome-wide SNP genotypes for about 55% of the roughly 670 donors were used in a later genetic analysis, which treated that subset as a discovery cohort. Typing coverage differed by locus: A, B, C, DRB1 and DQB1 were typed in about 629-630 donors, DQA1 in about 550, DPA1 in approximately 600, and DPB1 in 450 to 480. Donor age, sex, ethnicity and CMV serostatus were collected together with the repertoire data. HLA typing covered class I and class II loci at four-digit resolution. Every repertoire in the discovery cohort had been generated on one and the same sequencing platform. Rather than drawing on any new phenotypic data, the later analysis identified candidate immune exposures from TCR beta sequences and the way those sequences occurred across donors. A later analysis re-analyzed previously published TCR beta repertoires from approximately 700 donors and added high-resolution HLA genotyping to study TCR occurrence patterns. Using immunosequencing, the study profiled T cell repertoires from about 620 subjects and related those repertoires to cytomegalovirus serostatus. An early release that covered about 600 HLA-typed donors contained about 300 gigabases of sequencing data and 85 million to 100 million unique TCR sequences. Among several hundred genotyped donors of the cohort, an average of about 240,000 unique TCR beta nucleotide sequences was sequenced per donor, of which about 18% were non-productive. The study was designed to test whether signatures of past pathogen exposure could be identified by cataloging public T cell receptors.

The cohort was made up of hundreds of healthy bone marrow donors. Cohort members were all nominally healthy when sampled, although unrecorded immune exposures were likely present. The donor was CMV seronegative and belonged to the group of 380 or so seronegative cohort members. Every donor gave a peripheral blood sample, and the peripheral blood mononuclear cells from that sample were used for TCR beta sequencing. Genomic DNA was extracted from the blood cell samples with the Qiagen DNeasy Blood Extraction Kit. In the case of this clone: The specificity of this receptor is unknown. The sample holds no much larger clone one base away, and base qualities are not on file.

The germline V gene provides CDR1 MNHNS and CDR2 SASEGT. For this chain, trimming is 4 bases at the V end and 5 bases at the J end, and the number of junction bases without a gene match is 4. Its CDR3 holds 14 amino acids, cysteine through phenylalanine. The retained sequence is limited to the CDR3, 42 bases, with the frame set at the first base. Results the study describes overall, beyond this receptor: Only TCR beta chains were sequenced in this cohort, and the absence of alpha or paired-chain data limited detectable features. Strong co-occurrence of HLA alleles, especially DR and DQ, made assigning TCR associations to individual alleles difficult. Cytomegalovirus status was reported to be diagnosed by the classifier with high specificity and sensitivity in both the original and validation cohorts. Because counts were too low, more than 15 rarely observed V segments, including chromosome 9 orphons, were excluded from the earlier analysis of 587 of the donors. Presence/absence analyses assumed roughly uniform sequencing depth across donors, an assumption that may not hold. A further reported finding was that TCR beta sequences accurately predicted the HLA-A and HLA-B alleles for most subjects in the first cohort. In a later analysis, HLA-associated TCR beta chains were found to be more clonally expanded and to have lower generation probabilities than equally common non-associated chains. A few of the identified cytomegalovirus-associated TCR beta chains were confirmed in vitro to be specific for cytomegalovirus antigens. Most CMV-associated TCR beta chains appeared to be HLA-restricted in a later analysis, and the HLA associations seemed to be driven largely by CMV exposure. In a later genetic analysis, fewer N-insertions in productive TCRs were reported among donors in an Asian-associated ancestry cluster than the approximately 630-donor mean. In a later analysis, TCR association rates were found to vary across HLA loci, with the most associated TCRs seen for DRB1 alleles and the fewest for HLA-C alleles. For the cohort, immune exposure information was limited to CMV serostatus. In an earlier analysis of approximately 590 of the donors, most TCR beta V segments appeared in productive rearrangements about 87% or about 30% of the time, broadly matching IMGT annotations. In a later genetic analysis, a missense DCLRE1C variant was associated with V-gene and J-gene trimming of TCR beta chains, and the association was replicated in an independent cohort. Across donors, most TCR sequences were observed very rarely, whereas some public TCRs were present in many individuals. According to a later analysis, parvovirus B19, influenza, CMV and Epstein-Barr virus appeared linked to several top co-occurrence clusters. The 87-base-pair reads could not distinguish some IMGT-functional V segments, including TRBV6-2 and TRBV6-3, so those segments were excluded. Correlated functional status among segregating V segments might reflect linkage disequilibrium, but an unknown experimental factor could not be ruled out. The authors suggested that the approach could potentially be extended to other disease states and immunological phenotypes. Because some donors lacked HLA typing at each locus, the association tests relied only on the typed subset. A total of about 180 TCR beta chains were listed by the study as associated with cytomegalovirus. A cluster of highly shared sequence variants was judged likely to be a technical artifact of the sequencing pipeline. Specific HLA alleles were associated with 16,951 TCR beta sequences at a false discovery rate of 0.05 in a later analysis.

The library came from the immunoSEQ multiplex PCR assay. For the multiplex PCR, a mixture combining 60 forward primers for TCR Vbeta segments and 13 reverse primers for TCR Jbeta segments was used. A multiplex PCR assay on genomic DNA amplified the CDR3 region of rearranged TCR beta genes. The amplified TCR beta libraries were sequenced on the Illumina HiSeq System as 87-base-pair reads. Under the source paper's analysis protocol: In a later analysis, roughly 80 million unique TCR beta chains were counted across the 690 or so repertoires, and approximately 9.9 million of these chains were shared by at least two donors. Raw reads were error-corrected and collapsed into unique sequences by a nearest-neighbor algorithm in which closely related sequences were merged to remove PCR and sequencing errors. V, D and J gene segments were assigned by aligning CDR3 sequences to IMGT reference sequences. For a sequence to be retained, at least a six-nucleotide match to both a V gene segment and a J gene segment was required. Rearrangements were classified as productive when the CDR3 lacked stop codons and remained in frame with V and J, and all other rearrangements were classified as non-productive. CDR3 was defined according to IMGT convention as the region running from the second conserved V-encoded cysteine to the conserved J-encoded phenylalanine. Sequences without an unambiguous match to a single V gene segment were excluded from the earlier analysis of approximately 560 of the donors. An earlier analysis of approximately 590 of the donors called V segments functional above 56.7% productive rearrangements and segregating when the between-donor standard deviation exceeded 5%. A statistical classification framework was built to diagnose cytomegalovirus status from the catalog of TCR beta chain sequences. A later analysis assigned V and J genes by comparing TCR nucleotide sequences with IMGT/GENE-DB human TR gene sequences. Using the TCRdist pipeline, a later analysis assigned CDR3 sequences along with most-parsimonious VDJ recombination scenarios. In a later analysis, each TCR beta chain was defined by its CDR3 amino acid sequence together with its V-gene family, and reads lacking a unique V-gene family were excluded. A later analysis removed 550 to 650 highly shared, low-generation-probability nucleotide sequences to deal with suspected cross-contamination and a sequencing artifact. A later analysis calculated a clonal expansion index for each public chain from normalized within-repertoire ranks of inferred template counts. A later analysis computed generation probabilities with a VDJ recombination model fitted to out-of-frame rearrangements, and checked the results against IGoR. A later analysis scored TCR-TCR, TCR-HLA and TCR-CMV co-occurrence with hypergeometric tests, applying a repertoire-size bias correction to TCR pairs. In a later analysis, false discovery rates were estimated by permuting HLA or CMV assignments 20 times. In a later analysis, co-occurring TCRs were grouped using DBSCAN, with TCRdist sequence similarity added in when clustering inside HLA-allele-positive subsets. For co-occurrence clustering, repertoires with fewer than 30,000 or more than 120,000 public chains were excluded, along with roughly five repertoires with anomalous nucleotide sharing. TCRdb re-hosts the immuneACCESS table, in-frame sequences only. Its copies lack some clones; in the studies checked, an unresolved V gene accounts for under half of them, and the cause for the rest is not known. V, J and clone size were drawn from that table, and D and trimming were deduced from the DNA. This sample has roughly 45,000 clones in its table, and roughly half of those were observed once. Approximately 5.5% of the sample is taken by the ten largest.

The V and J genes are TRBV6-1 and TRBJ2-5; 10 bases in the junction line up with TRBD1. The sequencing sample was made of PBMCs. This clonotype originated in a man between 60 and 70 years old in good health and CMV-seronegative. The bases are TGTGCCAGCAGTGGGACAGGGGGGGAGGAGACCCAGTACTTC. It encodes CASSGTGGEETQYF.